These 28 T cell receptor beta chains were sequenced from one sample in a study of T-cell memory formation after mild COVID-19. In TCRdb, the 5' RACE reads were re-called with MiXCR into one record per CDR3 protein. The table shows more than 120,000 distinct CDR3 sequences, with about 19% occurring only once. Material for sequencing was PBMCs or a T cell subset sorted from them (not recorded which). These TCRs come from an adult woman who had mild COVID-19 (a few samples of this study predate the infection). Cell type and time point are not known.

This clonotype showed up just a few times. The V and J genes are TRBV5-1 and TRBJ2-3; 8 nucleotides agree with TRBD2. The CDR3 loop spans 16 amino acids. Germline lookup yields CDR1 SGHRS and CDR2 YFSETQ. With 4 bases clipped from V and 6 bases from J, the junction kept 13 bases outside the gene matches. CDR3 DNA: TGCGCCAGCAGCCCCGGCGGGGGGCCGGTTCGGGATACGCAGTATTTT. As protein: CASSPGGGPVRDTQYF.

Only a few counts were recorded for this clonotype. The gene calls are TRBV7-2 and TRBJ2-7; no clear D gene. CDR3 length: 15 residues. Germline loops: CDR1 SGHTA, CDR2 FQGNSA. The V and J ends lost 1 base and 3 bases respectively, with 13 bases between them. CDR3 protein: CASSLGHRLNYEQYF. CDR3 sequence (DNA): TGTGCCAGCAGCTTAGGGCATAGGCTGAACTACGAGCAGTACTTC.

The chain couples TRBV20-1 to TRBJ2-1; unclear D gene. The CDR3 is made up of 14 amino acids. V dropped 5 bases and J dropped 4 bases, with 15 bases sitting between them. Germline V gene sequence: CDR1 DFQATT, CDR2 SNEGSKA (reference sequence). CDR3 nucleotide sequence: TGCAGTGCTCCCGACCCTTCGGGTTACAATGAGCAGTTCTTC. Encoded protein: CSAPDPSGYNEQFF.

J is TRBJ2-3 and V is TRBV7-6; D remains unclear. CDR1 is SGHVS and CDR2 is FNYEAQ in the germline V gene. This CDR3 is 18 amino acids long. Between the trimmed V and J ends, which lost 1 base and 3 bases, there was a span of 20 bases. The CDR3 reads CASSLGFPLARATDTQYF. In DNA form, the CDR3 reads TGTGCCAGCAGCTTAGGGTTTCCCCTCGCCCGGGCGACAGATACGCAGTATTTT.

This clonotype appeared a few times. In DNA form, the CDR3 reads TGCAGTGCTAGAGATATGGGACGGCGCCCCGCTGGGACCTACGAGCAGTACTTC. Its protein is CSARDMGRRPAGTYEQYF. V and J are TRBV20-1 and TRBJ2-7; D might be TRBD1 or TRBD2, each matching 5 bases. The CDR3 spans 18 residues. Trimming stripped 0 bases from V and 2 bases from J, with 23 bases between. Germline V gene data show CDR1 as DFQATT and CDR2 as SNEGSKA (reference sequence).

The rearrangement links TRBV7-9 to TRBJ2-3; TRBD1 is a possible D gene (6 bases). Trimming removed 3 bases from V and 4 bases from J, with 8 bases in between. The CDR3 consists of 13 residues. Germline CDR1 reads SEHNR; CDR2 reads FQNEAQ (reference sequence). CDR3: CASSLDSSDTQYF. The CDR3 DNA reads as TGTGCCAGCAGCTTGGACAGCTCAGATACGCAGTATTTT.

This clonotype was observed a handful of times. The V gene is TRBV5-1, the J gene TRBJ1-2; 7 nucleotides align to TRBD1. CDR3 length: 17 amino acids. Trimming took 2 bases from V and 9 from J; bases not matched to a gene: 19. Germline V gene data show CDR1 as SGHRS and CDR2 as YFSETQ. CDR3 DNA: TGCGCCAGCAGCTTAATGAACGACAGGGCTGCGGCGGGAAGCTACACCTTC. Its translation: CASSLMNDRAAAGSYTF.

The chain links TRBV5-1 to TRBJ2-3, with TRBD2 identical over 11 bases. CDR1 and CDR2 (germline): SGHRS, YFSETQ. J was trimmed by 3 bases and V by 3 bases; bases with no gene match: 12. The CDR3 is made up of 18 amino acids. CDR3 bases: TGCGCCAGCAGCTCAACAGGGCTAGCGGGGGGACGGACAGATACGCAGTATTTT. Residues: CASSSTGLAGGRTDTQYF. The whole variable domain, remainder taken from reference TRBV5-1 and TRBJ2-3, is KAGVTQTPRYLIKTRGQQVTLSCSPISGHRSVSWYQQTPGQGLQFLFEYFSETQRNKGNFPGRFSGRQFSNSRSEMNVSTLELGDSALYLCASSSTGLAGGRTDTQYFGPGTRLTVL.

V usage is TRBV9 and J usage is TRBJ2-3; D is unresolved. This CDR3 spans 14 amino acids. V was pared by 2 bases and J by 6 bases, with 13 bases between. The germline V gene has CDR1 SGDLS and CDR2 YYNGEE. The CDR3 protein is CASSVDSFQDTQYF. In nucleotides, the CDR3 is TGTGCCAGCAGCGTGGATAGCTTCCAGGATACGCAGTATTTT.

This clonotype showed up just a few times. This rearrangement joins TRBV9 to TRBJ2-1; D is possibly TRBD2 (5 bases). The germline V and J ends were trimmed by 0 bases and 8 bases, with 15 bases remaining between them. The germline V gene has CDR1 SGDLS and CDR2 YYNGEE. The length of the CDR3 is 15 residues. As DNA, the CDR3 is TGTGCCAGCAGCGTAGGCTCGAGGGTCGGGGATGAGCAGTTCTTC. It encodes CASSVGSRVGDEQFF.

This chain uses TRBV5-1 with TRBJ1-1; D may be TRBD1 (5 bases). V was pared by 4 bases and J by 1 base, with 14 bases between. This CDR3 contains 15 residues. Germline values: CDR1 SGHRS, CDR2 YFSETQ. The CDR3 spells CASSKSRGENTEAFF. DNA for the CDR3: TGCGCCAGCAGCAAGTCCCGGGGGGAGAACACTGAAGCTTTCTTT.

This clonotype has just a few counts. CDR3 amino acids: CASSWGTTFTDTQYF. The CDR3, as DNA: TGTGCCAGCAGCTGGGGGACTACTTTCACAGATACGCAGTATTTT. This sequence joins TRBV5-5 and TRBJ2-3; 7 nucleotides line up with TRBD2. Germline CDR1 and CDR2: SGHKS and YYEKEE (reference sequence). Trimming cost V 3 bases and J 2 bases; bases outside gene matches: 6. The CDR3 covers 15 residues.

This clonotype was seen a few times. The V gene is TRBV20-1, the J gene TRBJ2-7; 14 nucleotides agree with TRBD2. The CDR3 has 15 residues. Germline V gives CDR1 DFQATT, CDR2 SNEGSKA (reference sequence). The V gene end was trimmed by 3 bases and the J gene end by 6 bases; junction bases not matched to a gene: 7. DNA for the CDR3: TGCAGTGCTAGGGGACTAGCGGGAGTGTCAGTCGAGCAGTACTTC. This translates into CSARGLAGVSVEQYF.

There are a few counts of this clonotype. The chain uses TRBV2 and TRBJ2-1; TRBD2 agrees at 8 bases. The CDR3 loop spans 11 amino acids. Germline assignment: CDR1 SNHLY and CDR2 FYNNEI. The junction had 6 bases not matched to a gene; V was cut back by 5 bases and J by 15 bases. The CDR3 nucleotides read TGTGCCAGCAGTTTAGGACTAGCCATGTTCTTC. It specifies CASSLGLAMFF.

This clonotype came up a few times. CDR3 in amino acids: CSALTLTYNEQFF. Here the CDR3 DNA reads TGCAGCGCCCTGACCCTCACCTACAATGAGCAGTTCTTC. This rearrangement joins TRBV29-1 to TRBJ2-1; no clear D gene. CDR1 SQVTM and CDR2 ANQGSEA come from the germline V gene. V was cut by 7 bases and J by 2 bases, with 12 bases left in between. This CDR3 is 13 amino acids long.

This clonotype was found a few times. The chain is built from TRBV5-6 and TRBJ2-1; 10 bases are a match to TRBD1. Germline V lookup: CDR1 SGHDT, CDR2 YYEEEE. The CDR3 totals 15 residues. The ends lost 4 bases at V and 4 bases at J; junction bases unmatched: 5. DNA of the CDR3: TGTGCCAGCAGCCGGACAGGGGGAGTATACAATGAGCAGTTCTTC. Protein product: CASSRTGGVYNEQFF. The variable domain in full, completed from reference TRBV5-6 and TRBJ2-1, reads DAGVTQSPTHLIKTRGQQVTLRCSPKSGHDTVSWYQQALGQGPQFIFQYYEEEERQRGNFPDRFSGHQFPNYSSELNVNALLLGDSALYLCASSRTGGVYNEQFFGPGTRLTVL.

The chain recombines TRBV20-1 with TRBJ2-1; possibly TRBD2 for D (5 bases). Germline V CDR1 and CDR2: DFQATT, SNEGSKA (reference sequence). The V and J ends lost 5 bases and 5 bases respectively, with 13 bases between them. The CDR3 covers 13 residues. CDR3: CSADGNSDNEQFF. The CDR3 DNA reads TGCAGTGCTGACGGGAACAGCGACAATGAGCAGTTCTTC.

This clonotype was counted between two and nine times. The CDR3 coding sequence is TGTGCCAGCAGCGGTCGGGACAGCTACACAGATACGCAGTATTTT. This encodes CASSGRDSYTDTQYF. This chain uses TRBV7-9 with TRBJ2-3; 7 bases align to TRBD1. The CDR3 is 15 amino acids. Germline loops: CDR1 SEHNR, CDR2 FQNEAQ (reference sequence). J lost 2 bases, V lost 5 bases, and 7 bases had no gene match.

The chain combines TRBV20-1 with TRBJ2-7, with TRBD2 identical over 10 bases. The CDR3 totals 18 residues. The V segment lost 6 bases and the J segment 5 bases; nucleotides outside the gene matches: 22. The germline gives CDR1 DFQATT, CDR2 SNEGSKA (reference sequence). The CDR3 coding sequence is TGCAGTGCGAATCCCCCCGGGACTAGCGCCGGATTCGGGGACGAGCAGTACTTC. Encoded protein: CSANPPGTSAGFGDEQYF.

The genes are TRBV27 and TRBJ1-1; 9 nucleotides line up with TRBD1. The CDR3 sequence is 13 residues long. J gave up 11 bases and V 5 bases, and 9 bases lay outside the gene matches. Germline V gene sequence: CDR1 MNHEY, CDR2 SMNVEV (reference sequence). CDR3 amino acids: CASSRDRVAGAFF. CDR3 in DNA: TGTGCCAGCAGTCGGGACAGGGTGGCTGGGGCTTTCTTT.

V is TRBV27 and J is TRBJ2-3; maybe TRBD1 (7 bases). The germline V gene encodes CDR1 MNHEY and CDR2 SMNVEV (reference sequence). This CDR3 is built from 13 residues. V lost 5 bases to trimming and J lost 4 bases, with 10 bases between them. The CDR3 region has the DNA TGTGCCAGCAGTGGCAGGGGGGCAGATACGCAGTATTTT. Translating gives CASSGRGADTQYF.

The V and J genes are TRBV15 and TRBJ2-2; the D is unclear. Germline CDR1 reads LNHNV; CDR2 reads YYDKDF (reference sequence). CDR3 length: 12 amino acids. V was trimmed by 2 bases and J by 4 bases, leaving 2 bases between them. CDR3: CATSRSTGELFF. The CDR3 bases are TGTGCCACCAGCAGATCCACCGGGGAGCTGTTTTTT. Full variable domain (remainder filled in from reference TRBV15 and TRBJ2-2): DAMVIQNPRYQVTQFGKPVTLSCSQTLNHNVMYWYQQKSSQAPKLLFHYYDKDFNNEADTPDNFQSRRPNTSFCFLDIRSPGLGDTAMYLCATSRSTGELFFGEGSRLTVL.

This clonotype showed up many times. V usage is TRBV20-1 and J usage is TRBJ2-3; possibly TRBD1 or TRBD2 for D (5 bases each). This CDR3 has 17 amino acids. V was shortened by 0 bases and J by 4 bases, with 20 bases between the two germline ends. Germline assignment: CDR1 DFQATT and CDR2 SNEGSKA (reference sequence). CDR3 sequence: CSARDGDRGFSADTQYF. Written as DNA, the CDR3 is TGCAGTGCTAGAGATGGGGACCGTGGTTTTTCGGCAGATACGCAGTATTTT.

The chain is built from TRBV18 and TRBJ1-5; no reliable D call. The V end was cut by 6 bases, the J end by 7 bases, with 16 bases between. CDR1 KGHSH and CDR2 LQKENI come from the germline V gene. The CDR3 covers 14 residues. The CDR3 nucleotides are TGTGCCAGCTCTCTACAGAGGGTGGGCCAGCCCCAGCATTTT. It translates to CASSLQRVGQPQHF.

In regard to this clonotype: Mismatch with germline at one junction end may stem from a read error. The V call is TRBV28, the J call TRBJ2-5; D gene ambiguous. Germline CDR1 reads MDHEN; CDR2 reads SYDVKM. The CDR3 contains 13 residues. CDR3 sequence (DNA): TGTGCCAGCAGTTTAAAATACCAAGAGAGCCAGTACTTC. Translation: CASSLKYQESQYF.

This clonotype came up many times. This chain links TRBV29-1 with TRBJ2-5; TRBD1 matches at 8 bases. Germline CDR1 and CDR2: SQVTM and ANQGSEA. The ends lost 4 bases at V and 1 base at J; junction bases unmatched: 8. The CDR3 is 15 residues long. The CDR3 sequence is CSVVLGQGAQETQYF. DNA of the CDR3: TGCAGCGTTGTCCTTGGACAGGGCGCCCAAGAGACCCAGTACTTC.

The V call is TRBV12-3 or TRBV12-4, the J call TRBJ2-5; TRBD1 might be the D (6 bases). There are 14 residues in the CDR3. The V gene lost 1 base and the J gene lost 6 bases, with 12 bases spanning the gap. CDR3 amino acids: CASSLEIRGKTQYF. Here the CDR3 DNA reads TGTGCCAGCAGTTTAGAAATCAGGGGAAAGACCCAGTACTTC.

The chain has TRBV12-3 or TRBV12-4 and TRBJ1-1; D is undetermined. The CDR3 covers 12 residues. V lost 6 bases and J 5 bases, leaving 10 bases between the germline ends. CDR3 bases: TGTGCCAGCAGAATTGGGTGGACTGAAGCTTTCTTT. Translating it yields CASRIGWTEAFF.